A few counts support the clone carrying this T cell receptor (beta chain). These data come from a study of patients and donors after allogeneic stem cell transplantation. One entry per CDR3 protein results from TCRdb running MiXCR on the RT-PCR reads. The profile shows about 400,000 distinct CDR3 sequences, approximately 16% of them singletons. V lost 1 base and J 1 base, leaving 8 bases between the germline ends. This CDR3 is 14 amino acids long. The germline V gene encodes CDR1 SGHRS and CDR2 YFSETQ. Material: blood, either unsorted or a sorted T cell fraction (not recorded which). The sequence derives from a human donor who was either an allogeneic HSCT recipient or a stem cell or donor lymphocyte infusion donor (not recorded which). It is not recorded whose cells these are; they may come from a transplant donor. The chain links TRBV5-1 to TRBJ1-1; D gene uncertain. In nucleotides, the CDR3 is TGCGCCAGCAGCTTGCACTCACGGAACACTGAAGCTTTCTTT. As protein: CASSLHSRNTEAFF. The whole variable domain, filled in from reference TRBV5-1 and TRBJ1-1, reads KAGVTQTPRYLIKTRGQQVTLSCSPISGHRSVSWYQQTPGQGLQFLFEYFSETQRNKGNFPGRFSGRQFSNSRSEMNVSTLELGDSALYLCASSLHSRNTEAFFGQGTRLTVV.